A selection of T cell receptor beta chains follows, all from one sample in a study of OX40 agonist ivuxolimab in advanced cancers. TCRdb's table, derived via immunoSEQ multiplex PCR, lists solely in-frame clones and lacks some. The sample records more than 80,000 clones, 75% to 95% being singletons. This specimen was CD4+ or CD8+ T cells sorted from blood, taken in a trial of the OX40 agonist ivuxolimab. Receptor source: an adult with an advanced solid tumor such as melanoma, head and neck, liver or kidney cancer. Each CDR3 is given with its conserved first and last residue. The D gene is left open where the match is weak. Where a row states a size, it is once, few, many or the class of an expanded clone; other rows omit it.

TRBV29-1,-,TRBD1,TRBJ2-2,TGCAGCGTGAGGACAGGGCCCGGGACCGGGGAGCTGTTTTTT,CSVRTGPGTGELFF
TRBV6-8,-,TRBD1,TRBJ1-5,TGTGCCAGCAGTTATCGACAGGGCCTGGGCCAGCCCCAGCATTTT,CASSYRQGLGQPQHF
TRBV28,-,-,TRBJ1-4,TGTGCCAGTCGCAGGGGAAGCGCTGAAAAACTGTTTTTT,CASRRGSAEKLFF
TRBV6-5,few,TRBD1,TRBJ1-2,TGTGCCAGCAGCCCGACAGGGGGAATTGGCTACACCTTC,CASSPTGGIGYTF
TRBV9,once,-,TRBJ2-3,TGTGCCAGCAGCCCCGCGGGGTCGACAGATACGCAGTATTTT,CASSPAGSTDTQYF
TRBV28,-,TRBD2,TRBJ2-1,TGTGCCAGCAGTCCGGGAGGGCGTCTTAACAATGAGCAGTTCTTC,CASSPGGRLNNEQFF
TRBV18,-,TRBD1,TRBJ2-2,TGTGCCAGCTCACCGGGACAGGGACTCACCGGGGAGCTGTTTTTT,CASSPGQGLTGELFF
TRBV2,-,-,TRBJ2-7,TGTGCCAGCAAGGGTAGCCCCCCCACCTACGAGCAGTACTTC,CASKGSPPTYEQYF
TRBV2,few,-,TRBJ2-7,TGTGCCAGCAGTCCCCTAGCGCAGGGGCCAAACTTC,CASSPLAQGPNF
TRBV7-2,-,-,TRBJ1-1,TGTGCCAGCAGCTTAGGACGGGCGAACACTGAAGCTTTCTTT,CASSLGRANTEAFF
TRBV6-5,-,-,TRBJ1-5,TGTGCCAGCAGTTACATGGAGTATAGCAATCAGCCCCAGCATTTT,CASSYMEYSNQPQHF
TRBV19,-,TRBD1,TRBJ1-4,TGTGCCAGTAGTACACCCAGGGGGACTAATGAAAAACTGTTTTTT,CASSTPRGTNEKLFF